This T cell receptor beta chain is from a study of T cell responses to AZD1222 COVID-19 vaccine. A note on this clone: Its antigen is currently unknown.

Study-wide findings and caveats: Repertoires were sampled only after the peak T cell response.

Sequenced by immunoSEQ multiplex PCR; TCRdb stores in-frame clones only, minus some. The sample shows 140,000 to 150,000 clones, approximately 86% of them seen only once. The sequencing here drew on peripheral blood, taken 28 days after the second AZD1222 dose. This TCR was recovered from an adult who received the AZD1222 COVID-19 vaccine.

The DNA for the CDR3 is TGCGCCAGCAGCCCCGACTCCGATCAGCCCCAGCATTTT. Protein product: CASSPDSDQPQHF. V gene TRBV5-1 combines with J gene TRBJ1-5; D is undetermined. V lost 4 bases and J 5 bases, leaving 10 bases between the germline ends. Germline V CDR1 and CDR2: SGHRS, YFSETQ. The CDR3 contains 13 residues.